The 8 T cell receptor beta chains below were found in one sample sequenced in a study of blood T cell repertoires in COVID-19. The data were produced by immunoSEQ multiplex PCR, yet TCRdb's version contains in-frame clones alone and is incomplete. The profile shows fewer than 50,000 clones, around 79% of them singletons. Sequenced material: peripheral blood. The receptors derive from a human donor in a cohort sampled during active COVID-19.

Turning to this clone: At one boundary the junction diverges from the germline segment, which might be a read error. The rearrangement joins TRBV7-6 to TRBJ1-3, with 7 bases aligning to TRBD1. The length of the CDR3 is 17 residues. The V gene's germline CDR1 is SGHVS and CDR2 FNYEAQ. The CDR3 sequence: CASSLAQGVSYGDTIYF. CDR3 nucleotide sequence: TGTGCCAGCAGCTTAGCGCAGGGGGTATCCTATGGAGACACCATATATTTT.

The chain joins TRBV18 to TRBJ2-1; 9 bases are shared with TRBD1. Germline V lookup: CDR1 KGHSH, CDR2 LQKENI. This CDR3 contains 16 residues. The V gene end was trimmed by 0 bases and the J gene end by 4 bases; junction bases not matched to a gene: 4. CDR3 coding DNA: TGTGCCAGCTCACCACCGGGGACAGGGACTTACAATGAGCAGTTCTTC. It is translated as CASSPPGTGTYNEQFF.

CDR3 sequence reads: CAWGTGSRWTGELFF. The CDR3 DNA is TGTGCCTGGGGGACAGGGAGTCGGTGGACCGGGGAGCTGTTTTTT. The chain combines TRBV30 with TRBJ2-2; TRBD1 agrees at 9 bases. CDR1 and CDR2 (germline): GTSNPN, SVGIG (reference sequence). Trimming removed 5 bases from V and 5 bases from J; junction bases left unmatched: 9. CDR3 length equals 15 residues.

The chain joins TRBV7-9 to TRBJ2-6; the match to TRBD2 covers 10 bases. The CDR3 is 18 residues long. The junction had 7 bases not matched to a gene; V was cut back by 5 bases and J by 0 bases. Germline assignment: CDR1 SEHNR and CDR2 FQNEAQ (reference sequence). As DNA, the CDR3 is TGTGCCAGCAGCCGAGGACTAGCGGTTATCTCTGGGGCCAACGTCCTGACTTTC. Amino acids: CASSRGLAVISGANVLTF. Full variable domain (outside the CDR3, taken from reference TRBV7-9 and TRBJ2-6): DTGVSQNPRHKITKRGQNVTFRCDPISEHNRLYWYRQTLGQGPEFLTYFQNEAQLEKSRLLSDRFSAERPKGSFSTLEIQRTEQGDSAMYLCASSRGLAVISGANVLTFGAGSRLTVL.

This chain links TRBV6-2 or TRBV6-3 with TRBJ2-3, with 7 nucleotides matching TRBD2. Trimming removed 2 bases from V and 1 base from J; junction bases left unmatched: 9. The germline V gene encodes CDR1 MNHEY and CDR2 SVGEGT. This CDR3 contains 17 residues. The DNA for the CDR3 is TGTGCCAGCAGTTACGGCTTGGGGGGGGGAGGCACAGATACGCAGTATTTT. Its translation: CASSYGLGGGGTDTQYF.

J is TRBJ2-3 and V is TRBV29-1, with 11 nucleotides matching TRBD2. V lost 7 bases, J lost 0 bases, and 6 bases stayed unmatched. The germline V gene encodes CDR1 SQVTM and CDR2 ANQGSEA. The CDR3 covers 15 residues. DNA of the CDR3: TGCAGCGCTACCGGGACTAGCGGAAGCACAGATACGCAGTATTTT. Translating it yields CSATGTSGSTDTQYF.

The CDR3 reads CASTGLAGGPDTQYF. Here the CDR3 DNA reads TGTGCCAGCACGGGACTAGCGGGAGGGCCAGATACGCAGTATTTT. V is TRBV7-9 and J is TRBJ2-3; TRBD2 matches 16 bases. CDR1 and CDR2 (germline): SEHNR, FQNEAQ (reference sequence). V shed 7 bases, J shed 4 bases, and the junction held 2 bases outside the gene matches. This CDR3 has 15 residues.

This clone has more than one count but fewer than ten. The chain joins TRBV5-4 to TRBJ2-7; D unclear. This CDR3 is built from 13 residues. The V end was cut by 0 bases, the J end by 6 bases, with 10 bases between. The germline gives CDR1 SGHNT, CDR2 YYREEE (reference sequence). CDR3 protein: CASSLDSASEQYF. CDR3 bases: TGTGCCAGCAGCTTGGATTCAGCGAGCGAGCAGTACTTC.